This passage covers 10 T cell receptor beta chains from one sample sequenced in a study of blood T cell repertoires in COVID-19. Assay used: immunoSEQ multiplex PCR; TCRdb lists only in-frame clones, some missing. Of 150,000 to 200,000 clones listed, 65% to 85% are singletons. Sequenced: peripheral blood. These receptors were obtained from a man aged 60 to 75 with active or convalescent COVID-19.

The V gene is TRBV29-1, the J gene TRBJ2-7; TRBD1 matches at 7 bases. Germline V gives CDR1 SQVTM, CDR2 ANQGSEA. This CDR3 is built from 14 residues. The trim removed 2 bases at V and 4 bases at J, leaving 8 bases unmatched. The CDR3 region is CSVERLDRTYEQYF. Here the CDR3 DNA reads TGCAGCGTTGAACGGTTGGACAGGACATACGAGCAGTACTTC.

This clone was seen just once. J is TRBJ2-4 and V is TRBV28, with 10 bases aligning to TRBD2. The CDR3 runs 14 residues. CDR1 and CDR2 (germline): MDHEN, SYDVKM. The junction had 1 base not matched to a gene; V was cut back by 2 bases and J by 6 bases. CDR3: CASSLGLAVNIQYF. The CDR3 DNA sequence: TGTGCCAGCAGTTTAGGACTAGCGGTAAACATTCAGTACTTC.

The chain has TRBV4-2 and TRBJ2-6, with 8 bases fitting TRBD2. The CDR3 length is 20 residues. V trimming: 5 bases; J trimming: 0 bases; junction bases outside the gene matches: 15. Germline CDR1 LGHNA, CDR2 YNFKEQ. The CDR3 DNA sequence: TGTGCCAGCAGCGCCCCCATTCTAGCGGGTACTATCTCTGGGGCCAACGTCCTGACTTTC. The encoded protein is CASSAPILAGTISGANVLTF.

The J gene is TRBJ1-4, the V gene TRBV28; a weak D match, TRBD1 (6 bases). V dropped 7 bases and J dropped 3 bases, with 18 bases sitting between them. The CDR3 runs to 16 residues. The V gene's germline CDR1 is MDHEN and CDR2 SYDVKM. The chain's CDR3 is CASTDATGWANEKLFF. The CDR3 nucleotides are TGTGCCAGCACCGATGCTACAGGGTGGGCTAATGAAAAACTGTTTTTT. The whole variable domain, remainder taken from reference TRBV28 and TRBJ1-4, is DVKVTQSSRYLVKRTGEKVFLECVQDMDHENMFWYRQDPGLGLRLIYFSYDVKMKEKGDIPEGYSVSREKKERFSLILESASTNQTSMYLCASTDATGWANEKLFFGSGTQLSVL.

The chain employs TRBV9 and TRBJ2-3, with a weak D call TRBD2 (6 bases). V lost 4 bases and J 5 bases, leaving 17 bases between the germline ends. Germline values: CDR1 SGDLS, CDR2 YYNGEE. The CDR3 runs 15 residues. CDR3: CASSPPGVRKDTQYF. DNA of the CDR3: TGTGCCAGCAGCCCCCCGGGAGTCCGGAAAGATACGCAGTATTTT.

The V and J genes are TRBV6-1 and TRBJ2-7, with TRBD1 identical over 10 bases. Per germline, CDR1 MNHNS and CDR2 SASEGT. This CDR3 contains 15 residues. The V gene end was trimmed by 3 bases and the J gene end by 3 bases; junction bases not matched to a gene: 5. The CDR3, as DNA: TGTGCCAGCAGTGAGCCGGGACAGGGGAGCTACGAGCAGTACTTC. It yields the protein CASSEPGQGSYEQYF.

The chain couples TRBV18 to TRBJ1-1; D unresolved. The CDR3 length is 16 residues. V shed 2 bases and J shed 3 bases, with 16 bases lying between them. Germline CDR1 KGHSH, CDR2 LQKENI. The DNA for the CDR3 is TGTGCCAGCTCACCAGAAGGAGGAGGTTTTTACACTGAAGCTTTCTTT. It yields the protein CASSPEGGGFYTEAFF.

The chain links TRBV7-9 to TRBJ2-3, with 9 bases fitting TRBD2. The CDR3 contains 15 residues. CDR1 is SEHNR, CDR2 FQNEAQ, per germline (reference sequence). Trimming at V came to 4 bases and at J to 5 bases, leaving 7 bases not matched to a gene. The CDR3 DNA follows: TGTGCCAGCAGCTCCGCGGGAGGGGCCAGAGATACGCAGTATTTT. This codes for CASSSAGGARDTQYF.

The J gene is TRBJ2-2, the V gene TRBV6-2 or TRBV6-3; D remains unclear. This CDR3 spans 15 amino acids. V was cut by 0 bases and J by 3 bases, with 8 bases left in between. Looked up from germline, CDR1 is MNHEY and CDR2 is SVGEGT. CDR3 nucleotide sequence: TGTGCCAGCAGTTACTCGTCAACTTACACCGGGGAGCTGTTTTTT. As protein: CASSYSSTYTGELFF.

CDR3 nucleotide sequence: TGTGCCAGCAGGGGACAGGGTCGAGAGCAGTACTTC. It yields the protein CASRGQGREQYF. The chain is built from TRBV27 and TRBJ2-7, with TRBD1 matching over 9 bases. After removal of 6 bases from V and 7 bases from J, the junction contained 4 bases not matched to a gene. The CDR3 totals 12 residues. Germline CDR1 is MNHEY and CDR2 is SMNVEV (reference sequence).